The 14 T cell receptor beta chains presented below share a single source sample, sequenced in a study of shared clonotypes between healthy human individuals. Profiled with immunoSEQ multiplex PCR; TCRdb holds only in-frame clones, not every one. The sample has some 1 million clones; approximately 70% are singletons. What was sequenced was memory CD4+ T cells sorted from blood. Subset here: CD45RA-negative fraction. Receptor source: a young man in good health.

The rearrangement links TRBV11-2 to TRBJ2-1; possibly TRBD2 for D (7 bases). The CDR3 has 18 residues. V lost 1 base and J lost 0, with 16 bases in between. CDR1 is SGHAT, CDR2 FQNNGV, per germline. DNA of the CDR3: TGTGCCAGCAGCTTAGGTCTTTGGGGGGGCAACTCCTACAATGAGCAGTTCTTC. This translates into CASSLGLWGGNSYNEQFF. The complete variable domain, with remaining parts taken from reference TRBV11-2 and TRBJ2-1, reads EAGVAQSPRYKIIEKRQSVAFWCNPISGHATLYWYQQILGQGPKLLIQFQNNGVVDDSQLPKDRFSAERLKGVDSTLKIQPAKLEDSAVYLCASSLGLWGGNSYNEQFFGPGTRLTVL.

The chain has TRBV7-2 and TRBJ1-2, with D perhaps TRBD1 (6 bases). Germline CDR1 is SGHTA and CDR2 is FQGNSA. The CDR3 length is 14 residues. Trimming removed 6 bases at V and 7 bases at J, with 18 bases between. The CDR3 nucleotides read TGTGCCAGCAGTCTCTCCCGGGGGGCAGGTGGCTACACCTTC. It yields the protein CASSLSRGAGGYTF.

For this clone: The same CDR3 also results from other DNA sequences found in this sample. The chain carries TRBV5-1 and TRBJ2-3; D not resolved. V gave up 3 bases and J gave up 0 bases, with 5 bases separating them. The CDR3 has 13 residues. The germline V gene encodes CDR1 SGHRS and CDR2 YFSETQ. CDR3 nucleotide sequence: TGCGCCAGCAGCTCGATCAGCACAGATACGCAGTATTTT. Translating gives CASSSISTDTQYF.

This chain connects TRBV6-5 to TRBJ2-7, with D maybe TRBD2 (6 bases). The CDR3 is made up of 15 amino acids. V lost 6 bases to trimming and J lost 0 bases, with 15 bases between them. Germline CDR1 reads MNHEY; CDR2 reads SVGAGI. CDR3 nucleotides: TGTGCCAGCAGCTTGGGACTCCCTCCCTCCTACGAGCAGTACTTC. Translation: CASSLGLPPSYEQYF.

The chain combines TRBV5-1 with TRBJ2-1; a weak D match, TRBD2 (5 bases). CDR3 length: 16 residues. With 0 bases removed from V and 2 bases from J, the gap between germline ends came to 12 bases. From germline, CDR1 is SGHRS and CDR2 YFSETQ. In nucleotides, the CDR3 is TGCGCCAGCAGCTTGGAACCAGCGGATGCCTACAATGAGCAGTTCTTC. Translation gives CASSLEPADAYNEQFF.

This chain uses TRBV6-5 with TRBJ2-1; unclear D gene. Germline CDR1 MNHEY, CDR2 SVGAGI. V lost 0 bases and J lost 6, with 6 bases in between. The CDR3 extends over 13 amino acids. The DNA for the CDR3 is TGTGCCAGCAGTTACTCAGAGCTCAATGAGCAGTTCTTC. It specifies CASSYSELNEQFF.

There are a few counts of this clone. Other DNA sequences in the same sample also yield this CDR3. The CDR3: CASSQEGITDTQYF. As DNA, the CDR3 is TGTGCCAGCAGCCAGGAGGGTATCACAGATACGCAGTATTTT. This rearrangement joins TRBV11-2 to TRBJ2-3; D might be TRBD2 (6 bases). The CDR3 has 14 residues. V lost 5 bases, J lost 2 bases, and 11 bases lay in between. The germline gives CDR1 SGHAT, CDR2 FQNNGV.

In this sample, this clone turned up a few times. The gene calls are TRBV4-1 and TRBJ1-1; D is ambiguous. The length of the CDR3 is 14 residues. V was cut by 0 bases and J by 1 base, with 6 bases left in between. Germline loops: CDR1 MGHRA, CDR2 YSYEKL. This CDR3 reads CASSQDWENTEAFF. Here the CDR3 DNA reads TGCGCCAGCAGCCAAGATTGGGAGAACACTGAAGCTTTCTTT.

V gene TRBV5-1 combines with J gene TRBJ1-3; D is ambiguous. Per germline, CDR1 SGHRS and CDR2 YFSETQ. Trimming took 4 bases from V and 9 from J, leaving 14 bases between them. This CDR3 contains 13 residues. The CDR3 DNA sequence: TGCGCCAGCAGCGACACCACCGTTGGCACCATATATTTT. Translation gives CASSDTTVGTIYF.

The V and J genes are TRBV7-2 and TRBJ2-1; 10 bases align to TRBD1. J was trimmed by 4 bases and V by 5 bases; bases with no gene match: 5. The CDR3 totals 15 residues. Germline values: CDR1 SGHTA, CDR2 FQGNSA. Here the CDR3 DNA reads TGTGCCAGCAGCCGTGACAGGGGGCTGTACAATGAGCAGTTCTTC. Translating it yields CASSRDRGLYNEQFF.

The chain links TRBV18 to TRBJ2-7, with D possibly being TRBD1 (6 bases). V was shortened by 6 bases and J by 0 bases, with 15 bases between the two germline ends. Germline values: CDR1 KGHSH, CDR2 LQKENI. The length of the CDR3 is 15 residues. The CDR3 coding sequence is TGTGCCAGCTCCCTTTCTACAGGGAGCTCCTACGAGCAGTACTTC. As protein: CASSLSTGSSYEQYF.

The chain couples TRBV7-9 to TRBJ2-3; perhaps TRBD2 as D (5 bases). The CDR3 contains 15 residues. Germline values: CDR1 SEHNR, CDR2 FQNEAQ (reference sequence). V lost 7 bases and J lost 0, with 14 bases in between. The CDR3 sequence: CASTGGRPSTDTQYF. The CDR3 DNA reads as TGTGCCAGCACTGGCGGGCGCCCTAGCACAGATACGCAGTATTTT. The complete variable domain, with remaining parts taken from reference TRBV7-9 and TRBJ2-3, reads DTGVSQNPRHKITKRGQNVTFRCDPISEHNRLYWYRQTLGQGPEFLTYFQNEAQLEKSRLLSDRFSAERPKGSFSTLEIQRTEQGDSAMYLCASTGGRPSTDTQYFGPGTRLTVL.

This clone was observed a single time. The sample has other DNA sequences that encode this CDR3 too. This chain connects TRBV4-1 to TRBJ1-5, with D unresolved. V shed 0 bases and J shed 2 bases, with 2 bases lying between them. Germline V gene data show CDR1 as MGHRA and CDR2 as YSYEKL. The CDR3 covers 13 residues. The CDR3 region has the DNA TGCGCCAGCAGCCAAGAACGCAATCAGCCCCAGCATTTT. Translated: CASSQERNQPQHF.

This clone came up a few times. The chain joins TRBV11-3 to TRBJ1-4; tentatively, D is TRBD1 (6 bases). CDR1 is SGHNT and CDR2 is YENEEA in the germline V gene. V lost 6 bases, J lost 7 bases, and 27 bases lay in between. There are 18 residues in the CDR3. Here the CDR3 reads CASSPGTGYGGASEKLFF. In DNA, the CDR3 is TGTGCCAGCAGTCCAGGAACAGGGTACGGAGGAGCCTCTGAAAAACTGTTTTTT.